This passage covers 18 T cell receptor beta chains from one sample sequenced in a study of early T cells in non-severe SARS-CoV-2 infection. TCRdb re-derived calls from the 5' RACE reads in MiXCR, one entry per CDR3 protein. This table has approximately 70,000 distinct CDR3 sequences, about 13% appearing once. The sample consisted of whole blood. The source of these receptors is an adult who was a healthcare worker with PCR-confirmed SARS-CoV-2 infection or an uninfected control (not recorded which).

This clonotype was seen a handful of times. The genes are TRBV11-2 and TRBJ2-7; D gene uncertain. CDR3 length: 13 amino acids. V lost 5 bases and J 7 bases, leaving 15 bases between the germline ends. Germline V gene data show CDR1 as SGHAT and CDR2 as FQNNGV. This CDR3 is CASSRRPGGEQYF. The DNA of the CDR3 is TGTGCCAGCAGCCGACGACCGGGCGGAGAGCAGTACTTC.

The chain combines TRBV6-5 with TRBJ1-1; tentative D call: TRBD1 (5 bases). This CDR3 comprises 16 residues. CDR1 is MNHEY, CDR2 SVGAGI, per germline. V gave up 6 bases and J gave up 3 bases, with 20 bases separating them. The CDR3 spells CASRGGGGTFHTEAFF. The CDR3 DNA sequence: TGTGCCAGCAGGGGCGGTGGGGGGACCTTCCACACTGAAGCTTTCTTT.

This clonotype occurred a few times. The genes are TRBV11-2 and TRBJ2-3; the D is unclear. From germline, CDR1 is SGHAT and CDR2 FQNNGV. V was trimmed by 7 bases and J by 6 bases, leaving 11 bases between them. The CDR3 loop spans 12 amino acids. The CDR3: CASTPAPDTQYF. The CDR3 nucleotides read TGTGCCAGCACCCCCGCTCCCGATACGCAGTATTTT.

This clonotype was recorded a few times. This chain links TRBV7-8 with TRBJ1-1; tentatively, D is TRBD1 (6 bases). CDR3 length equals 13 residues. From germline, CDR1 is SGHVS and CDR2 FQNEAQ. CDR3 nucleotide sequence: TGTGCAACCGACGACAGGTTGAACACTGAAGCTTTCTTT. Its translation: CATDDRLNTEAFF.

This clonotype is labeled as medium-sized (0.01 to 0.1%). V and J are TRBV7-2 and TRBJ2-3; weak D call: TRBD2 (5 bases). V gave up 8 bases and J gave up 2 bases, with 17 bases separating them. The CDR3 spans 15 residues. Germline V lookup: CDR1 SGHTA, CDR2 FQGNSA. The CDR3 loop is CASALVDKVTDTQYF. CDR3 sequence (DNA): TGTGCCAGCGCACTAGTAGATAAGGTCACAGATACGCAGTATTTT.

Many counts were recorded for this clonotype. This sequence joins TRBV20-1 and TRBJ2-3, with unresolved D. The CDR3 totals 11 residues. Germline lookup yields CDR1 DFQATT and CDR2 SNEGSKA (reference sequence). V gave up 4 bases and J gave up 2 bases, with 4 bases separating them. The CDR3 nucleotides read TGCAGTGCTACCCTCACAGATACGCAGTATTTT. Amino acid sequence: CSATLTDTQYF.

The rearrangement joins TRBV29-1 to TRBJ2-7; D is possibly TRBD1 or TRBD2 (6 bases each). This CDR3 has 13 amino acids. From germline, CDR1 is SQVTM and CDR2 ANQGSEA. Trimming removed 4 bases from V and 2 bases from J, with 12 bases in between. The CDR3 reads CSVVGGGTYEQYF. DNA for the CDR3: TGCAGCGTTGTAGGGGGAGGAACCTACGAGCAGTACTTC.

The V call is TRBV20-1, the J call TRBJ2-7; 8 bases align to TRBD2. The ends lost 1 base at V and 4 bases at J; junction bases unmatched: 12. Germline CDR1 is DFQATT and CDR2 is SNEGSKA (reference sequence). CDR3 length equals 16 residues. The CDR3 DNA reads TGCAGTGCTAGAGGACCCCTCCCGGGGGGGCGATACGAGCAGTACTTC. The encoded protein is CSARGPLPGGRYEQYF.

The chain uses TRBV2 and TRBJ2-3; 10 bases line up with TRBD2. V shed 4 bases and J 4 bases; nucleotides not matched to a gene: 2. This CDR3 has 14 residues. From germline, CDR1 is SNHLY and CDR2 FYNNEI. CDR3 coding DNA: TGTGCCAGCAGTGTAGCGGGGGGACCAGATACGCAGTATTTT. This gives the protein CASSVAGGPDTQYF.

This clonotype was seen more than once but under ten times. The V and J genes are TRBV7-2 and TRBJ2-7, with D perhaps matching TRBD1 or TRBD2 (5 bases each). Germline-derived CDR1 and CDR2 are SGHTA and FQGNSA. Trimming cost V 6 bases and J 2 bases, with 14 bases left between them. CDR3 length equals 14 residues. This CDR3 reads CASSGGDRAYEQYF. The CDR3 coding sequence is TGTGCCAGCAGTGGGGGAGATAGGGCCTACGAGCAGTACTTC.

The gene calls are TRBV28 and TRBJ2-6, with D perhaps matching TRBD1 or TRBD2 (6 bases each). The CDR3 is made up of 16 amino acids. The germline V gene encodes CDR1 MDHEN and CDR2 SYDVKM. V was pared by 10 bases and J by 2 bases, with 18 bases between. CDR3 in DNA: TGTGCCACACACGGGGGCCACCCTGCTGGGGCCAACGTCCTGACTTTC. It encodes CATHGGHPAGANVLTF.

In this sample, this clonotype turned up many times. V gene TRBV29-1 combines with J gene TRBJ2-2, with 11 bases identical to TRBD2. The V gene end was trimmed by 8 bases and the J gene end by 3 bases; junction bases not matched to a gene: 5. Germline values: CDR1 SQVTM, CDR2 ANQGSEA. This CDR3 is built from 14 residues. CDR3 sequence reads: CSISSGGHTGELFF. The CDR3 DNA is TGCAGCATATCTAGCGGGGGGCACACCGGGGAGCTGTTTTTT.

Concerning this clonotype: The junction differs from germline at one of its ends, possibly a read error. The V and J genes are TRBV12-3 or TRBV12-4 and TRBJ1-3; no clear D gene. The CDR3 length is 16 residues. CDR3 region: CASSLVAGRSENTIYF. For the CDR3, the DNA is TGTGCCAGCAGTTTAGTAGCAGGTCGCTCTGAAAACACCATATATTTT.

The chain is built from TRBV18 and TRBJ2-1, with a weak D call TRBD2 (5 bases). This CDR3 region has 15 residues. Germline-derived CDR1 and CDR2 are KGHSH and LQKENI. Trimming shortened V by 7 bases and J by 4 bases, and 17 bases separated the two germline ends. This CDR3 reads CASFEPRREYNEQFF. The CDR3 DNA sequence: TGTGCCAGCTTCGAACCGAGACGGGAATACAATGAGCAGTTCTTC.

This clonotype has just a few counts. The chain uses TRBV20-1 and TRBJ2-5; no definite D call. This CDR3 comprises 13 residues. The germline V gene encodes CDR1 DFQATT and CDR2 SNEGSKA (reference sequence). Trimming stripped 0 bases from V and 4 bases from J, with 9 bases between. CDR3 sequence: CSARDPPGETQYF. CDR3 sequence (DNA): TGCAGTGCTAGAGATCCACCTGGAGAGACCCAGTACTTC.

The chain combines TRBV14 with TRBJ2-4; D is possibly TRBD2 (6 bases). Trimming took 1 base from V and 2 from J, leaving 9 bases between them. The CDR3 has 15 amino acids. Germline CDR1 reads SGHDN; CDR2 reads FVKESK. The DNA for the CDR3 is TGTGCCAGCAGCCAAGTGGGGGGAACCAAAAACATTCAGTACTTC. This sequence encodes CASSQVGGTKNIQYF.

The chain recombines TRBV5-4 with TRBJ2-3; D uncertain. CDR1 is SGHNT and CDR2 is YYREEE in the germline V gene (reference sequence). This CDR3 spans 13 amino acids. Trimming took 2 bases from V and 3 from J, leaving 7 bases between them. The CDR3 nucleotides are TGTGCCAGCAGCTTTACGAGGACAGATACGCAGTATTTT. Translation: CASSFTRTDTQYF.

The chain carries TRBV20-1 and TRBJ2-3, with D possibly being TRBD1 (6 bases). The CDR3 has 14 residues. CDR1 is DFQATT, CDR2 SNEGSKA, per germline (reference sequence). The V end lost 6 bases, the J end lost 0 bases, and 13 bases lay between the germline ends. The chain's CDR3 is CSARSRGSTDTQYF. The DNA of the CDR3 is TGCAGTGCCCGGAGTAGGGGGAGCACAGATACGCAGTATTTT.